This entry lists 20 T cell receptor beta chains sequenced from one sample in a study of OX40 agonist ivuxolimab in advanced cancers. The library relied on the immunoSEQ multiplex PCR assay. TCRdb mirrors the immuneACCESS table, restricted to in-frame sequences. Some clones are absent from its copies; in checked studies, under half trace to an unresolved V gene, and the reason for the others is unknown. This sample gives approximately 35,000 clones in total; roughly three quarters of them show up just once. The ten largest make up around 10% of the sample. The sequences come from CD4+ or CD8+ T cells sorted from blood, collected in a trial of the OX40 agonist ivuxolimab. Source of these receptors: an adult with an advanced solid tumor such as melanoma, head and neck, liver or kidney cancer.

V is TRBV12-5 and J is TRBJ2-1; tentatively, D is TRBD1 (6 bases). Germline V gene lookup returns CDR1 LGHNT and CDR2 FRNRAP. There are 12 residues in the CDR3. Trimming left V 7 bases short and J 6 bases short, with 10 bases between. The CDR3 sequence: CASVDRFNEQFF. The DNA for the CDR3 is TGTGCTAGTGTTGACAGGTTCAATGAGCAGTTCTTC.

CDR3 nucleotides: TGTGCCTCCCAGGGTATAATTACGGGGTGGAGCACTGAAGCTTTCTTT. This codes for CASQGIITGWSTEAFF. The V and J genes are TRBV19 and TRBJ1-1, with a tentative D call TRBD1 (5 bases). Per the germline V gene, CDR1 is LNHDA and CDR2 is SQIVND (reference sequence). V was trimmed by 11 bases and J by 4 bases, leaving 26 bases between them. The CDR3 contains 16 residues.

J is TRBJ2-1 and V is TRBV5-6; a weak D match, TRBD1 (6 bases). This CDR3 has 16 residues. Germline V gene data show CDR1 as SGHDT and CDR2 as YYEEEE. The V gene lost 1 base and the J gene lost 11 bases, with 22 bases spanning the gap. The CDR3 protein is CASSLNGGSARRQQFF. CDR3 in DNA: TGTGCCAGCAGCTTGAATGGGGGCAGCGCCCGGAGGCAGCAGTTCTTC.

The J gene is TRBJ2-5, the V gene TRBV18, with a tentative D call TRBD1 (6 bases). The end of the DNA aligns better with TRBJ2-7, so the J call may be wrong. The germline V gene encodes CDR1 KGHSH and CDR2 LQKENI. This CDR3 spans 15 amino acids. As DNA, the CDR3 is TGTGCCAGCTCACCAGGGACCCCCAGGGGCTACGAGCAGTACTTC. As protein: CASSPGTPRGYEQYF.

This clone came up a few times. The J gene is TRBJ2-6, the V gene TRBV7-9; D may match TRBD1 or TRBD2 (7 bases each). The CDR3 sequence is 19 residues long. V shed 5 bases and J shed 0 bases, with 20 bases lying between them. The germline CDR1 and CDR2 sequences are SEHNR and FQNEAQ (reference sequence). The CDR3 loop is CASSRGGGSPYSGANVLTF. The CDR3 coding sequence is TGTGCCAGCAGCCGGGGAGGGGGCTCCCCGTACTCTGGGGCCAACGTCCTGACTTTC.

The chain uses TRBV10-1 and TRBJ1-1, with TRBD1 as a possible D gene (5 bases). Germline V gives CDR1 WNHNN, CDR2 SYGVQD (reference sequence). V lost 2 bases and J lost 2, with 9 bases in between. The CDR3 length is 14 residues. The DNA for the CDR3 is TGCGCCAGCAGTGAGAGGAGGGGAAACACTGAAGCTTTCTTT. Amino acid sequence: CASSERRGNTEAFF.

The chain employs TRBV6-4 and TRBJ2-1; 10 bases are shared with TRBD1. CDR3 length equals 15 residues. The junction had 8 bases not matched to a gene; V was cut back by 5 bases and J by 7 bases. The germline gives CDR1 MRHNA, CDR2 SNTAGT. The CDR3 DNA reads as TGTGCCAGCAGTCCCGGGACAGGGGAAAGGAATGAGCAGTTCTTC. Translation: CASSPGTGERNEQFF.

Only one count was recorded for this clone. The gene calls are TRBV19 and TRBJ1-5; 8 bases agree with TRBD1. Germline-derived CDR1 and CDR2 are LNHDA and SQIVND (reference sequence). V dropped 5 bases and J dropped 6; count of bases not matched to a gene: 3. This CDR3 is built from 13 residues. The CDR3 protein is CASSQGAGQPQHF. The CDR3 nucleotides are TGTGCCAGTAGTCAGGGGGCAGGTCAGCCCCAGCATTTT.

Here the CDR3 DNA reads TGTGCCACCAGCAGAGAGGTAGGGGGACGGATATCCTACGAGCAGTACTTC. The encoded protein is CATSREVGGRISYEQYF. This chain connects TRBV15 to TRBJ2-7, with D tentatively TRBD1 (6 bases). The CDR3 covers 17 residues. The V end lost 0 bases, the J end lost 1 base, and 16 bases lay between the germline ends. Germline lookup yields CDR1 LNHNV and CDR2 YYDKDF (reference sequence).

J is TRBJ2-6 and V is TRBV5-1; 7 bases align to TRBD2. Germline CDR1 is SGHRS and CDR2 is YFSETQ. J was trimmed by 2 bases and V by 4 bases; bases with no gene match: 6. The CDR3 is made up of 16 amino acids. The CDR3 sequence: CASSPMGGTGANVLTF. The CDR3 DNA is TGCGCCAGCAGCCCTATGGGGGGGACTGGGGCCAACGTCCTGACTTTC.

The rearrangement uses TRBV28 and TRBJ2-5, with 10 bases that match TRBD1. V dropped 5 bases and J dropped 3; count of bases not matched to a gene: 12. Germline values: CDR1 MDHEN, CDR2 SYDVKM. The CDR3 runs 17 residues. CDR3 residues: CASSPPGTGVREETQYF. The CDR3 DNA follows: TGTGCCAGCAGTCCGCCCGGGACAGGGGTTCGGGAAGAGACCCAGTACTTC.

V usage is TRBV4-1 and J usage is TRBJ1-1, with D tentatively TRBD1 (6 bases). Per the germline V gene, CDR1 is MGHRA and CDR2 is YSYEKL. The CDR3 has 15 amino acids. Trimming removed 3 bases from V and 4 bases from J, with 15 bases in between. The CDR3, as DNA: TGCGCCAGCAGCCATGCGGACAGACTGGGCACTGAAGCTTTCTTT. It is translated as CASSHADRLGTEAFF.

The chain joins TRBV4-2 to TRBJ1-2, with D hard to call. The germline V and J ends were trimmed by 5 bases and 7 bases, with 8 bases remaining between them. The CDR3 runs to 11 residues. Germline V gene lookup returns CDR1 LGHNA and CDR2 YNFKEQ. The CDR3 sequence: CASSFGPGYTF. CDR3 coding DNA: TGTGCCAGCAGCTTTGGCCCTGGCTACACCTTC.

This chain connects TRBV2 to TRBJ1-1; D is undetermined. The V and J ends lost 4 bases and 5 bases respectively, with 14 bases between them. This CDR3 spans 14 amino acids. Germline lookup yields CDR1 SNHLY and CDR2 FYNNEI. CDR3 in DNA: TGTGCCAGCAGTGCGGCCTTTCTGACGACTGAAGCTTTCTTT. Its translation is CASSAAFLTTEAFF.

V and J are TRBV5-1 and TRBJ2-3, with 12 bases lining up with TRBD1. Germline V CDR1 and CDR2: SGHRS, YFSETQ. CDR3 length: 17 residues. V shed 4 bases, J shed 3 bases, and the junction held 9 bases outside the gene matches. The CDR3 loop reads CASSVGGGQGATDTQYF. CDR3 DNA sequence: TGCGCCAGCAGCGTGGGGGGGGGACAGGGGGCGACAGATACGCAGTATTTT.

The rearrangement links TRBV28 to TRBJ1-5; D is undetermined. CDR3 size: 12 residues. Germline V lookup: CDR1 MDHEN, CDR2 SYDVKM. V was pared by 2 bases and J by 6 bases, with 5 bases between. The CDR3: CASSLGVQPQHF. DNA of the CDR3: TGTGCCAGCAGTTTAGGGGTTCAGCCCCAGCATTTT.

V is TRBV5-4 and J is TRBJ2-5; tentatively, D is TRBD1 (5 bases). The DNA end is a closer match to TRBJ2-7, so the J assignment may be wrong. CDR3 length: 12 amino acids. Germline-derived CDR1 and CDR2 are SGHNT and YYREEE (reference sequence). CDR3 sequence: CARQGASYEQYF. The CDR3, as DNA: TGTGCCCGTCAGGGCGCCTCCTACGAGCAGTACTTC.

This chain connects TRBV30 to TRBJ1-2, with 7 bases fitting TRBD1. The CDR3 has 13 amino acids. J was trimmed by 4 bases and V by 4 bases; bases with no gene match: 6. Germline assignment: CDR1 GTSNPN and CDR2 SVGIG (reference sequence). CDR3 nucleotide sequence: TGTGCCTGGACCCTTTCAGGGGGCTATGGCTACACCTTC. Its translation is CAWTLSGGYGYTF.

This chain connects TRBV30 to TRBJ1-1, with D hard to call. The CDR3 loop spans 11 amino acids. V dropped 0 bases and J dropped 5 bases, with 4 bases sitting between them. CDR1 and CDR2 (germline): GTSNPN, SVGIG (reference sequence). This CDR3 reads CAWSVGTEAFF. CDR3 DNA sequence: TGTGCCTGGAGTGTAGGGACTGAAGCTTTCTTT.

The genes are TRBV6-6 and TRBJ2-7, with 10 bases aligning to TRBD1. Per germline, CDR1 MNHNY and CDR2 SVGAGI (reference sequence). Germline trimming cut 6 bases from V and 3 bases from J; bases unmatched to any gene: 8. This CDR3 is 15 amino acids long. DNA of the CDR3: TGTGCCAGCAGCCTCCGGGACAGGGGAATCTACGAGCAGTACTTC. Amino acids: CASSLRDRGIYEQYF.